This entry describes one T cell receptor beta chain. TCRdb keeps only in-frame clones here, not all; method: immunoSEQ multiplex PCR. The table has hundreds of thousands of clones, around 89% seen once. The data were taken from a study of blood T cell repertoires in COVID-19. The CDR3 spans 13 residues. V lost 5 bases, J lost 7 bases, and 14 bases lay in between. Germline V gene sequence: CDR1 SGHNT, CDR2 YENEEA. This TCR derives from a woman in her thirties or forties who had recovered from COVID-19. The material sequenced was PBMCs or T cells enriched from blood (not recorded which). This chain uses TRBV11-3 with TRBJ2-5; weak D call: TRBD2 (6 bases). The CDR3 loop reads CASSTPPGVTQYF. CDR3 coding DNA: TGTGCCAGCAGCACACCCCCGGGAGTGACCCAGTACTTC.